Listed here is a single TCR beta chain. Its antigen remains unidentified. The data originate from a study of T cell responses to AZD1222 COVID-19 vaccine. Study-level results: Receipt of two AZD1222 doses was followed by a rise in Spike-specific TCR breadth and depth. Donors were largely white British and mainly female; clonal diversity was possibly underestimated. Seropositive status at baseline applied to only five or six AZD1222 recipients.

TCRdb's copy holds only in-frame clones and misses some; the assay was immunoSEQ multiplex PCR. In the table there are around 45,000 clones, around four fifths of which are singletons. The CDR3 has 12 residues. Germline V gene sequence: CDR1 SGHRS, CDR2 YFSETQ. The V gene lost 5 bases and the J gene lost 2 bases, with 4 bases spanning the gap. The chain has TRBV5-1 and TRBJ2-2; D not resolved. The starting material was peripheral blood, obtained 28 days after the second dose of the MenACWY control vaccine. This receptor was identified in an adult who received the MenACWY meningococcal vaccine as a control. The CDR3: CASRENTGELFF. The CDR3 DNA follows: TGCGCCAGCAGGGAAAACACCGGGGAGCTGTTTTTT.